This is a list of T cell receptor beta chains from one sample in a study of T cells after yellow fever vaccination. Via MiXCR, TCRdb re-called the 5' RACE reads, giving one row per CDR3 protein. The repertoire includes 450,000 to 550,000 distinct CDR3 sequences, roughly a fifth of them detected once, and approximately 15% sits in the top ten. The sample was PBMCs, taken approximately 20 days after the first yellow fever vaccination. These receptor sequences come from a man aged 18 to 30 who received the YFV17D yellow fever vaccine. CDR3s include the opening cysteine and the closing phenylalanine or tryptophan. Each record gives: D gene, V gene, J gene, clone size, CDR3 length, CDR3 protein, CDR3 DNA. The D gene is left open where the match is weak. Expanded clones get a size class; other rows say once, few or many, or leave the size out.

.	TRBV18	TRBJ1-1	once	15	CASSPIGKGNTEAFF	TGTGCCAGCTCACCTATAGGGAAAGGGAACACTGAAGCTTTCTTT
.	TRBV9	TRBJ1-3	few	16	CASSLGGTSSGNTIYF	TGTGCCAGCAGCCTCGGAGGCACGAGCTCTGGAAACACCATATATTTT
.	TRBV11-3	TRBJ2-1	few	13	CASSLDPDNEQFF	TGTGCCAGCAGCTTAGATCCGGACAATGAGCAGTTCTTC
.	TRBV5-4	TRBJ2-2	.	15	CASSRIDSPTGELFF	TGTGCCAGCAGCCGGATCGACTCACCCACCGGGGAGCTGTTTTTT
.	TRBV5-1	TRBJ2-3	.	18	CASSSPLTGSFITDTQYF	TGCGCCAGCAGCTCACCCCTAACAGGGTCTTTCATCACAGATACGCAGTATTTT
TRBD2	TRBV20-1	TRBJ2-7	.	13	CSASSGGDYEQYF	TGCAGTGCTAGTAGCGGGGGGGACTACGAGCAGTACTTC
.	TRBV6-1	TRBJ1-1	.	14	CASSPLGESTRAFF	TGTGCCAGCAGTCCTCTTGGGGAGTCAACAAGAGCTTTCTTT
.	TRBV7-2	TRBJ1-1	.	14	CASSLVAEETEAFF	TGTGCCAGCAGCTTAGTGGCGGAGGAGACTGAAGCTTTCTTT
TRBD2	TRBV4-3	TRBJ2-1	.	19	CASSQEQEWRGVPVNEQFF	TGCGCCAGCAGCCAAGAGCAGGAATGGCGGGGGGTTCCGGTTAATGAGCAGTTCTTC
.	TRBV20-1	TRBJ1-4	.	16	CSARAGNGATNEKLFF	TGCAGTGCTAGGGCGGGTAATGGTGCAACTAATGAAAAACTGTTTTTT
.	TRBV5-4	TRBJ1-3	.	15	CASSLDRRSGNTIYF	TGTGCCAGCAGCTTGGATCGGCGGTCTGGAAACACCATATATTTT
TRBD2	TRBV7-8	TRBJ2-2	few	18	CASSLSIQRGGVTGELFF	TGTGCCAGCAGCTTGTCGATTCAGCGGGGAGGGGTCACCGGGGAGCTGTTTTTT
.	TRBV10-3	TRBJ2-1	few	16	CAISDPTRGNYNEQFF	TGTGCCATCAGTGACCCCACGCGCGGGAACTACAATGAGCAGTTCTTC
.	TRBV12-3/TRBV12-4	TRBJ2-3	.	15	CASSLVWGNTDTQYF	TGTGCCAGCAGTTTAGTGTGGGGTAACACAGATACGCAGTATTTT
.	TRBV6-5	TRBJ1-1	.	12	CASFRRGAEAFF	TGTGCCAGCTTCCGACGGGGGGCTGAAGCTTTCTTT
TRBD1	TRBV7-2	TRBJ2-4	.	15	CASSLRDRGPNIQYF	TGTGCCAGCAGCTTACGAGACAGGGGGCCAAACATTCAGTACTTC
.	TRBV19	TRBJ2-5	.	13	CASSNVGKETQYF	TGTGCCAGTAGTAACGTGGGGAAAGAGACCCAGTACTTC